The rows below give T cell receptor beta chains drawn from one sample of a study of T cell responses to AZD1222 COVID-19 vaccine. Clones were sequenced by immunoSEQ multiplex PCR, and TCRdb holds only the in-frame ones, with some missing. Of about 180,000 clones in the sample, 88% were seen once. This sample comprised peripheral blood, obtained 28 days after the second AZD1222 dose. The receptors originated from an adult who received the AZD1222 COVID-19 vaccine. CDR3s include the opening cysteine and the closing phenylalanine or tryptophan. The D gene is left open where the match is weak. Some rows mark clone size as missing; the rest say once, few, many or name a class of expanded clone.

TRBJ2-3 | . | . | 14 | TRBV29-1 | TGCAGCGTTGAATCTTGGCTTAGCACAGATACGCAGTATTTT | CSVESWLSTDTQYF
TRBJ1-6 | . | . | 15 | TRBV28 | TGTGCCAGCAGGGGCCGGGGCCAGGGTAATTCACCCCTCCACTTT | CASRGRGQGNSPLHF
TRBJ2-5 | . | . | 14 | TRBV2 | TGTGCCAGCAGAAAAGACAGGTCGTTGGAGACCCAGTACTTC | CASRKDRSLETQYF
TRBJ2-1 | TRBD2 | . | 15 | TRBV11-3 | TGTGCCAGCAGCCCAGGGACTAGCGGGGACAATGAGCAGTTCTTC | CASSPGTSGDNEQFF
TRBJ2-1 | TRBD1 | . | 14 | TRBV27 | TGTGCCAGCAGTTTACCAGGACAGGGATCCTTAGAGTTCTTC | CASSLPGQGSLEFF
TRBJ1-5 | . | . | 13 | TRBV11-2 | TGTGCCAGCAGCTTGGGGGTCGGCCAGCCCCAGCATTTT | CASSLGVGQPQHF
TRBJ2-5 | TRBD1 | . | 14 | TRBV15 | TGTGCCACCAGCAAAGGGGACAGCGGAGAGACCCAGTACTTC | CATSKGDSGETQYF
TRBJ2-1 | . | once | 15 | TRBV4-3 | TGCGCCAGCAGCCAAGACCTCCAATGGGGAAATGAGCAGTTCTTC | CASSQDLQWGNEQFF
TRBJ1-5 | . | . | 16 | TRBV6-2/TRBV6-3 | TGTGCCAGCAGTCCCGCACTTGGGGGAGGCGGTCAGCCCCAGCATTTT | CASSPALGGGGQPQHF
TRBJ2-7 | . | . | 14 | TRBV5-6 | TGTGCCAGCAGCTTGGCCCCCGGGGTGGGGGAGCAGTACTTC | CASSLAPGVGEQYF
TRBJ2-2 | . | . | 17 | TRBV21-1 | TGTGCCAGCAGCACCCAGCGGGAGGAAAAGAACACCGGGGAGCTGTTTTTT | CASSTQREEKNTGELFF
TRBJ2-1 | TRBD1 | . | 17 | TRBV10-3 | TGTGCCAACCAACTGCCCCCCCGACAGGGCCATGGCAATGAGCAGTTCTTC | CANQLPPRQGHGNEQFF
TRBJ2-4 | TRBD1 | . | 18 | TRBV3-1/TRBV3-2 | TGTGCCAGCAGGGATTCCGGGACAGGAGGACTAGCCAAAAACATTCAGTACTTC | CASRDSGTGGLAKNIQYF
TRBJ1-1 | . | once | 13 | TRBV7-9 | TGTGCCAGCAGCCTTGGCGTAAGAGGTGAAGCTTTCTTT | CASSLGVRGEAFF
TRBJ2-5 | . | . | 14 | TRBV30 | TGTGCCTGGAGTGTACTGCCCACCCAAGAGACCCAGTACTTC | CAWSVLPTQETQYF
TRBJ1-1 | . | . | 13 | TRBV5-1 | TGCGCCAGCAGCTTGAGTTGGGGGGGTGAGGCTTTCTTT | CASSLSWGGEAFF
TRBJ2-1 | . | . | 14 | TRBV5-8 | TGTGCCAGCAGTAAGGGGGTAACCTACAATGAGCAGTTCTTC | CASSKGVTYNEQFF
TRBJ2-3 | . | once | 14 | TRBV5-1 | TGCGCCAGCACCCTTGGGAGTAGCACAGATACGCAGTATTTT | CASTLGSSTDTQYF
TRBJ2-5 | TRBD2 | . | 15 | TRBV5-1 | TGCGCCAGCAGCCCGGGACTAGCGGGGGGAGAGACCCAGTACTTC | CASSPGLAGGETQYF
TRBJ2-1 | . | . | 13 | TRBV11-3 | TGTGCCAGCAGCACCGGGACGCGAAATGAGCAGTTCTTC | CASSTGTRNEQFF
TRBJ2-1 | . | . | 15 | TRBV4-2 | TGTGCCAGCAGCCAAGGGCCGCCGATCTACAATGAGCAGTTCTTC | CASSQGPPIYNEQFF
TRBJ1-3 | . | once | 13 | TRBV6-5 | TGTGCCAGCAGTTACTCAGGGGGAAACACCATATATTTT | CASSYSGGNTIYF
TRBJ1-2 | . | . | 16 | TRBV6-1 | TGTGCCAGCAGTGAAGCCCGGGGCCCAGGCCTCTATGGCTACACCTTC | CASSEARGPGLYGYTF
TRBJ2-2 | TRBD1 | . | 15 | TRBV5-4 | TGTGCCAGCAGCATAACAGGGGGACGCACCGGGGAGCTGTTTTTT | CASSITGGRTGELFF
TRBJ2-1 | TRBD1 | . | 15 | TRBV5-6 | TGTGCCAGCAGCCGGGGACAGAGCTCCTACAATGAGCAGTTCTTC | CASSRGQSSYNEQFF
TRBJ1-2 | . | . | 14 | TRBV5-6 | TGTGCCAGCAGCCTTACAGAGACTAACTATGGCTACACCTTC | CASSLTETNYGYTF
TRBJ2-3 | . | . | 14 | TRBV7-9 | TGTGCCAGCAGCTTAGAGGGCCGCACAGATACGCAGTATTTT | CASSLEGRTDTQYF
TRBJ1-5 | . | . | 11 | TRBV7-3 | TGTGCCAGCAGCAACAATCAGCCCCAGCATTTT | CASSNNQPQHF
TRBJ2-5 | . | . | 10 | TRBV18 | TGTGCCAGCTCACCAGAGACCCAGTACTTC | CASSPETQYF
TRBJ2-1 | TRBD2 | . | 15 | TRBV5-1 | TGCGCCAGCAGCTTGCGGGGAGGGGAATCGAATGAGCAGTTCTTC | CASSLRGGESNEQFF
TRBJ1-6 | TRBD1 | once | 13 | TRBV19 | TGTGCCAGTAGGGACAGGGATAATTCACCCCTCCACTTT | CASRDRDNSPLHF
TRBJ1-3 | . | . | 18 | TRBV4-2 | TGTGCCAGCAGCCAAGATGAGGCAGTTCAAATCTCTGGAAACACCATATATTTT | CASSQDEAVQISGNTIYF
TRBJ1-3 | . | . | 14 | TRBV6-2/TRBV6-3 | TGTGCCAGCAGTTATACCGGAACGGGAAACACCATATATTTT | CASSYTGTGNTIYF
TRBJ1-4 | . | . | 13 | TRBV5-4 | TGTGCCAGCAGCCCCGGTTGGAATGAAAAACTGTTTTTT | CASSPGWNEKLFF
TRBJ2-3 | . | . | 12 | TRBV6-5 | TGTGGTACCGGGACCTACACAGATACGCAGTATTTT | CGTGTYTDTQYF
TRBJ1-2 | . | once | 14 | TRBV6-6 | TGTGCCAGCAGCCAGATTCTGGGGGCGGACGGCTACACCTTC | CASSQILGADGYTF
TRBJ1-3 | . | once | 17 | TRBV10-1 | TGCGCCAGCAGTGAAGGTTGGGGAATCAGCTCTGGAAACACCATATATTTT | CASSEGWGISSGNTIYF
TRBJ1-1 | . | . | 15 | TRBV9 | TGTGCCAGCAGCGTAGACCCAGGGCGGAACACTGAAGCTTTCTTT | CASSVDPGRNTEAFF
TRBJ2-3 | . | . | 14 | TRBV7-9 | TGTGCCAGCAGCTTAGCGGGGAGCACAGATACGCAGTATTTT | CASSLAGSTDTQYF
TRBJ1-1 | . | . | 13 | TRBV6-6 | TGTGCCAGCATCTGGACAGCGAACACTGAAGCTTTCTTT | CASIWTANTEAFF